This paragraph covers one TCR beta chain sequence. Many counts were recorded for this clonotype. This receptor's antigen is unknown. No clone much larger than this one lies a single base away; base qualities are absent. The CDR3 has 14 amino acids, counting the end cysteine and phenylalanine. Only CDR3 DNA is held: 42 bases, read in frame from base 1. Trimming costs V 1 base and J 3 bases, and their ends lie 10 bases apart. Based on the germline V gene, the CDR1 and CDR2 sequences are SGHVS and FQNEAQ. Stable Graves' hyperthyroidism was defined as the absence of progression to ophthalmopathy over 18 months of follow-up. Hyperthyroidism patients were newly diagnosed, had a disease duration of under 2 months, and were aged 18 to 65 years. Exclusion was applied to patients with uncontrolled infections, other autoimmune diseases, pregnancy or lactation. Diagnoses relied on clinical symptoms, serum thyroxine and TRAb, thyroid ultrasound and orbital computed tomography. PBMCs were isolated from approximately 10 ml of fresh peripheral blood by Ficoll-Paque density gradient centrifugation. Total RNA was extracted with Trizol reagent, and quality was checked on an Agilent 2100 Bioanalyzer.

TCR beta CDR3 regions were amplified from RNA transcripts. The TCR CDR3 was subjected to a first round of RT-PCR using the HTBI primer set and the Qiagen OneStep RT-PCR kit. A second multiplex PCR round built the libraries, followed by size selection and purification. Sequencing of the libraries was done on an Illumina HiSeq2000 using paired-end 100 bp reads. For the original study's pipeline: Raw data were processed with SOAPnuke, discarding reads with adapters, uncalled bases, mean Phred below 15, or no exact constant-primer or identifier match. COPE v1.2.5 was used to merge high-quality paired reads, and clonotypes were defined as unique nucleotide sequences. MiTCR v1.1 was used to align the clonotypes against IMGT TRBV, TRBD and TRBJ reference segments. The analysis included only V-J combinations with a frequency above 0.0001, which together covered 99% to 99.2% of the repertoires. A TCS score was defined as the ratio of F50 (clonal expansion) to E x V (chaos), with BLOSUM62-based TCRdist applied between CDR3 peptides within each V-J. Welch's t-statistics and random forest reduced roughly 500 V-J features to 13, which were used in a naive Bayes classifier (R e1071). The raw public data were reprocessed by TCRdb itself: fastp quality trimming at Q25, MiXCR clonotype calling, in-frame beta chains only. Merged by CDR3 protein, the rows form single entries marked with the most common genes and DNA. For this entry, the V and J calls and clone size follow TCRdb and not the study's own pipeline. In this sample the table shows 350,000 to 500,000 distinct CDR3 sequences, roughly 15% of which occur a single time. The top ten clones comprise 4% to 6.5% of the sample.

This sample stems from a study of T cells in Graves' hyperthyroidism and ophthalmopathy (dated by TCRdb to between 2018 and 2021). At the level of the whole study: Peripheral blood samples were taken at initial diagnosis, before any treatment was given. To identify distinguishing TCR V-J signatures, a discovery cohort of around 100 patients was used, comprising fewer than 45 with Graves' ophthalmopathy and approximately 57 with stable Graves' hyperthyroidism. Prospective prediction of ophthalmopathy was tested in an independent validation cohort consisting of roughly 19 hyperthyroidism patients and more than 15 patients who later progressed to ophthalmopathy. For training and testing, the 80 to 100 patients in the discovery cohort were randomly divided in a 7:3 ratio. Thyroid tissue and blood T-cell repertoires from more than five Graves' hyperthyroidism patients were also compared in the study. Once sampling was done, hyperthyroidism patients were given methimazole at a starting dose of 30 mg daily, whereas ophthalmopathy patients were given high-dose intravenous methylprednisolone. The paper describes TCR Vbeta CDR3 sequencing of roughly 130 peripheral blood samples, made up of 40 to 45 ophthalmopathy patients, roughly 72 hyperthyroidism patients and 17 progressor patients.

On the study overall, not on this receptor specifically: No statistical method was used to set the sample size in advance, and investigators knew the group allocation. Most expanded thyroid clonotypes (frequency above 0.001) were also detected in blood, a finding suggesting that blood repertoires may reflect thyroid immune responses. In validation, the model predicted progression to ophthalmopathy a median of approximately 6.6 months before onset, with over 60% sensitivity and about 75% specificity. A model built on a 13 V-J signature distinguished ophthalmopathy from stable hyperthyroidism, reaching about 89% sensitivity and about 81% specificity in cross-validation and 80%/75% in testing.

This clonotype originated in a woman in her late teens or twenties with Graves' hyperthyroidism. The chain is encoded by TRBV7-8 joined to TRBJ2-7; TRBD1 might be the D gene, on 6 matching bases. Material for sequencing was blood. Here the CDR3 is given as CASSLVRGNYEQYF. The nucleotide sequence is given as TGTGCCAGCAGCTTAGTCAGGGGTAACTACGAGCAGTACTTC.